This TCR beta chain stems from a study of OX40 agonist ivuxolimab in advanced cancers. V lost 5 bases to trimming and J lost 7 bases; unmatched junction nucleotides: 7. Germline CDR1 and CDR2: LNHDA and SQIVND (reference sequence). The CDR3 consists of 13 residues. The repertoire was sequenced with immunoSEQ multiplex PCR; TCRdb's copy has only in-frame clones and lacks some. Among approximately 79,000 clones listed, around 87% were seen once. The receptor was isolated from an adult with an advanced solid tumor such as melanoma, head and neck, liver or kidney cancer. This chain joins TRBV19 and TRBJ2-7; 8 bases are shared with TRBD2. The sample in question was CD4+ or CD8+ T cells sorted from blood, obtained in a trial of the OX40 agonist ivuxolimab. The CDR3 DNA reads TGTGCCAGTAGTGAGCGGGAGACGGGGGAGCAGTACTTC. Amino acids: CASSERETGEQYF.